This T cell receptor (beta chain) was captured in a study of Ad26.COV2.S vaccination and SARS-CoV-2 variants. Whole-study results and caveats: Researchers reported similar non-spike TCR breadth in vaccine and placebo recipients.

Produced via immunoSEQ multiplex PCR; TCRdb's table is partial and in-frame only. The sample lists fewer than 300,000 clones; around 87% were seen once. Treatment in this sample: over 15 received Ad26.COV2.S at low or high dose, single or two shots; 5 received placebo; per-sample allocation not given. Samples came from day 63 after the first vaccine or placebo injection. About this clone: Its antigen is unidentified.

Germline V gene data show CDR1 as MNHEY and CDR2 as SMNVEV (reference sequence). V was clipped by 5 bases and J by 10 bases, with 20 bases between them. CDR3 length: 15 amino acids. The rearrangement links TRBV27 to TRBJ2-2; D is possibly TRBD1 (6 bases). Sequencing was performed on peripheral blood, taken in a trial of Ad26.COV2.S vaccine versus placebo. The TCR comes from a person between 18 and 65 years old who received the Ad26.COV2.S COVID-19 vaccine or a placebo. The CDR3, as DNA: TGTGCCAGCAGTCATACTACAGGGCCAGAGGAGGAGCTGTTTTTT. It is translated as CASSHTTGPEEELFF.